These T cell receptor beta chains were read from a single sample in a study of T cell responses to AZD1222 COVID-19 vaccine. The protocol was immunoSEQ multiplex PCR, while the TCRdb copy is restricted to in-frame clones and leaves out a portion. The sample contains under 200,000 clones, about 92% of which appear only once. This specimen was peripheral blood, taken 28 days after the second AZD1222 dose. The receptors originated from an adult who received the AZD1222 COVID-19 vaccine. Both conserved end residues are part of each CDR3. D genes are given only for firm matches. A clone size is listed for some rows: how often the clone was seen (once, few, many), or a class if it is expanded.

abundance	v_gene	d_gene	j_gene	CDR3aa	CDR3nt
.	TRBV18	.	TRBJ1-3	CASSPPNRHSGNTIYF	TGTGCCAGCTCACCACCTAACAGGCACTCTGGAAACACCATATATTTT
.	TRBV11-2	.	TRBJ2-3	CASSTQGDTQYF	TGTGCCAGCAGTACACAGGGAGATACGCAGTATTTT
.	TRBV5-1	TRBD1	TRBJ1-2	CASSLVTGGAYGYTF	TGCGCCAGCAGCTTGGTTACAGGGGGTGCTTATGGCTACACCTTC
.	TRBV28	TRBD2	TRBJ2-3	CASSSWGAGTSGDTQYF	TGTGCCAGCAGTTCCTGGGGGGCCGGGACTAGCGGAGATACGCAGTATTTT
.	TRBV6-5	TRBD1	TRBJ1-2	CASSLTGGYGYTF	TGTGCCAGCAGTTTGACAGGGGGCTATGGCTACACCTTC
.	TRBV10-3	.	TRBJ1-1	CATKTVNTEAFF	TGTGCCACAAAGACAGTGAACACTGAAGCTTTCTTT
.	TRBV7-2	.	TRBJ2-5	CASSSGVGDQETQYF	TGTGCCAGCAGCTCAGGGGTGGGGGATCAAGAGACCCAGTACTTC
.	TRBV3-1/TRBV3-2	TRBD1	TRBJ1-2	CASSQEQGAVYGYTF	TGTGCCAGCAGCCAAGAGCAGGGGGCTGTATATGGCTACACCTTC
.	TRBV5-6	TRBD1	TRBJ2-5	CASELGQGAWETQYF	TGTGCCAGCGAGCTTGGACAGGGGGCTTGGGAGACCCAGTACTTC
.	TRBV2	.	TRBJ1-2	CASSSDLGRDGYTF	TGTGCCAGCAGTTCTGATCTGGGCAGGGACGGCTACACCTTC
once	TRBV5-1	.	TRBJ1-2	CASSLGGGVYGYTF	TGCGCCAGCAGCTTGGGAGGGGGTGTGTATGGCTACACCTTC
once	TRBV10-3	TRBD1	TRBJ1-4	CAISGQGGNEKLFF	TGTGCCATCAGTGGACAGGGGGGCAATGAAAAACTGTTTTTT
.	TRBV7-2	.	TRBJ2-3	CASSPTPDTQYF	TGTGCCAGCAGCCCCACACCAGATACGCAGTATTTT
once	TRBV18	TRBD1	TRBJ1-6	CASSLHEGAYNSPLHF	TGTGCCAGCTCACTCCATGAGGGGGCTTATAATTCACCCCTCCACTTT
.	TRBV7-3	TRBD2	TRBJ2-3	CASSPSLAGGADTQYF	TGTGCCAGCAGCCCATCACTAGCGGGAGGCGCAGATACGCAGTATTTT
.	TRBV19	.	TRBJ2-3	CASKGTGRGFTDTQYF	TGTGCCAGTAAGGGGACGGGGAGGGGGTTCACAGATACGCAGTATTTT
once	TRBV4-3	TRBD2	TRBJ2-3	CASSPGLAGATDTQYF	TGCGCCAGCAGCCCTGGACTAGCGGGAGCCACAGATACGCAGTATTTT
.	TRBV6-2/TRBV6-3	TRBD1	TRBJ2-3	CASSRQGAISTDTQYF	TGTGCCAGCAGCCGGCAGGGGGCTATTAGCACAGATACGCAGTATTTT
.	TRBV28	.	TRBJ2-6	CASSAGPPGANVLTF	TGTGCCAGCAGTGCAGGGCCCCCTGGGGCCAACGTCCTGACTTTC
.	TRBV3-1/TRBV3-2	.	TRBJ1-1	CASSLRSGVGMVAFF	TGTGCCAGCAGCCTCAGGAGTGGGGTGGGGATGGTAGCTTTCTTT
.	TRBV27	.	TRBJ2-2	CASSFNTGELFF	TGTGCCAGCAGTTTTAACACCGGGGAGCTGTTTTTT
.	TRBV6-5	.	TRBJ2-6	CASRRVSGANVLTF	TGTGCCAGCAGACGGGTCTCTGGGGCCAACGTCCTGACTTTC
.	TRBV7-9	.	TRBJ2-1	CASSLLGGSYNEQFF	TGTGCCAGCAGCTTATTGGGCGGTTCCTACAATGAGCAGTTCTTC
.	TRBV4-1	.	TRBJ1-3	CASSQVSSGNTIYF	TGCGCCAGCAGCCAAGTAAGCTCTGGAAACACCATATATTTT
.	TRBV11-1	TRBD1	TRBJ1-4	CASSARTGGNEKLFF	TGTGCCAGCAGCGCCCGGACAGGGGGTAATGAAAAACTGTTTTTT
.	TRBV7-2	.	TRBJ2-7	CASRDIGEYHEQYF	TGTGCCAGCAGGGACATAGGGGAATACCACGAGCAGTACTTC
.	TRBV6-5	.	TRBJ2-3	CASSSGTGEGDTQYF	TGTGCCAGCAGTTCCGGGACTGGGGAAGGAGATACGCAGTATTTT
.	TRBV25-1	.	TRBJ1-2	CATLDRLANYGYTF	TGTGCCACCCTAGATAGACTGGCAAACTATGGCTACACCTTC
.	TRBV6-5	.	TRBJ1-2	CASSYGQTHNYGYTF	TGTGCCAGCAGTTACGGACAGACCCATAACTATGGCTACACCTTC
few	TRBV7-9	.	TRBJ2-3	CASSLTSDTQYF	TGTGCCAGCAGCTTAACATCAGATACGCAGTATTTT
.	TRBV25-1	.	TRBJ2-1	CASSEYNLGEEFF	TGTGCCAGCAGTGAATATAATCTTGGGGAGGAGTTCTTC
.	TRBV6-6	.	TRBJ1-2	CASSFRRADYGYTF	TGTGCCAGCAGTTTTCGACGGGCAGACTATGGCTACACCTTC
few	TRBV7-8	.	TRBJ2-1	CASSLAGQRGNEQFF	TGTGCCAGCAGCTTAGCGGGACAACGGGGCAATGAGCAGTTCTTC
.	TRBV15	TRBD2	TRBJ2-5	CATSTPGGSETQYF	TGTGCCACCAGCACCCCGGGGGGGTCAGAGACCCAGTACTTC
.	TRBV5-6	.	TRBJ1-2	CASSGVLLGYTF	TGTGCCAGCAGCGGGGTCCTTCTAGGCTACACCTTC
.	TRBV30	.	TRBJ2-5	CAWSVLGREETQYF	TGTGCCTGGAGTGTGTTGGGCAGGGAGGAGACCCAGTACTTC
.	TRBV19	.	TRBJ1-4	CASRPPGLGEEKLFF	TGTGCCAGTAGACCCCCGGGACTGGGAGAGGAAAAACTGTTTTTT
.	TRBV7-8	.	TRBJ2-7	CASSLGRTGAYEQYF	TGTGCCAGCAGCTTAGGCCGGACGGGGGCCTACGAGCAGTACTTC
.	TRBV12-3/TRBV12-4	.	TRBJ1-5	CASSLDILQPQHF	TGTGCCAGCAGTCTAGACATCCTTCAGCCCCAGCATTTT
.	TRBV24-1	.	TRBJ1-4	CATSDKEKLFF	TGTGCCACCAGTGACAAGGAAAAACTGTTTTTT
.	TRBV6-5	.	TRBJ1-1	CASRMDLNTEAFF	TGTGCCAGTCGAATGGACCTTAACACTGAAGCTTTCTTT
.	TRBV29-1	TRBD1	TRBJ1-2	CSVEDRRQGEGGYTF	TGCAGCGTTGAAGACCGAAGACAGGGGGAAGGTGGCTACACCTTC